This T cell receptor beta chain was retrieved from a study of T cell changes during pregnancy in multiple sclerosis. This table comes from immunoSEQ multiplex PCR, and its TCRdb copy is limited to in-frame clones, with some not included. The repertoire consists of roughly 65,000 clones, with approximately 90% occurring once and the leading ten covering approximately 1.5%. The J segment lost 7 bases and the V segment lost 6 bases, leaving 10 bases of the junction unmatched. The CDR3 length is 15 residues. Germline V lookup: CDR1 SNHLY, CDR2 FYNNEI. This specimen was peripheral blood, taken in the third trimester of pregnancy. This chain joins TRBV2 and TRBJ2-4, with TRBD1 identical over 9 bases. This receptor was identified in a female donor in good health, enrolled as a control in a pregnancy study. CDR3 DNA sequence: TGTGCCAGCAGATCGGCGACAGGGGGGCTGAACATTCAGTACTTC. It is translated as CASRSATGGLNIQYF.